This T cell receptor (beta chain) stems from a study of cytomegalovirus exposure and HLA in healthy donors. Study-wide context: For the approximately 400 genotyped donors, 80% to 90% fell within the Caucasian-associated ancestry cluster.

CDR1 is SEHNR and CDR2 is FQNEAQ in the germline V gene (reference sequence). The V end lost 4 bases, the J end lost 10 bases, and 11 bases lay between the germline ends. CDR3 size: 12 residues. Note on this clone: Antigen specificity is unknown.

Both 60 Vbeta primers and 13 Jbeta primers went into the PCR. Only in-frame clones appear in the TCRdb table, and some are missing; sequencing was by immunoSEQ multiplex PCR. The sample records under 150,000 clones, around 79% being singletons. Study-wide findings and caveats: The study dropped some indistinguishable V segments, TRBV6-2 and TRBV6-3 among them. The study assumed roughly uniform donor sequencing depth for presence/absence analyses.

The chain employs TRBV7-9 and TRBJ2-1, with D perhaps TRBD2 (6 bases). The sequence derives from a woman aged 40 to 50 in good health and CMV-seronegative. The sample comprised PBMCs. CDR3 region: CASSSDYREQFF. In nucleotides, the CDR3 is TGTGCCAGCAGCTCGGACTACCGGGAGCAGTTCTTC.